The subject of this entry is one T cell receptor beta chain. Its specificity is not known. The length of the CDR3 is 14 residues. Germline V gives CDR1 SQVTM, CDR2 ANQGSEA. J was trimmed by 6 bases and V by 7 bases; bases with no gene match: 15. The data are from a study of post-analysis software for immune sequencing data. Study-level information: The disease courses covered relapsing-remitting, secondary progressive and progressive-relapsing multiple sclerosis.

The library was made from cDNA and included unique molecular identifiers. With about 0.95 to 11 million T cells as the source, a few hundred thousand cDNA molecules resulted. TCRdb reprocessed the PCR reads with MiXCR, giving one entry per CDR3 protein. This sample has about 770,000 distinct CDR3 sequences, with roughly 46% found just once. The study's findings and limits: The five TRBV segments detected at higher frequency in patients than in controls included TRBV5-6, TRBV5-1 and TRBV20-1. A significant reduction in normalized Chao1 diversity was observed in multiple sclerosis patients versus controls. Under the F measure, samples that were prepared in one batch clustered strongly together.

The TCR comes from a girl between 10 and 17 years old with multiple sclerosis. Material for sequencing was blood. The rearrangement links TRBV29-1 to TRBJ2-7; 7 bases agree with TRBD2. Written as DNA, the CDR3 is TGCAGCGCGCTGGGCGGGAGTATTTTCGGCGAGCAGTACTTC. Protein: CSALGGSIFGEQYF.